This TCR beta chain was identified in a study of radiotherapy plus CTLA-4 blockade in lung cancer. Germline V gene sequence: CDR1 SQVTM, CDR2 ANQGSEA. There are 15 residues in the CDR3. The trim removed 3 bases at V and 11 bases at J, leaving 16 bases unmatched. Some clones are missing from TCRdb's copy, which holds only in-frame ones; the method was immunoSEQ multiplex PCR. The data contain 90,000 to 130,000 clones, more than 65% of them singletons. Focal radiation and CTLA-4 blockade (ipilimumab) were tested in chemo-refractory metastatic non-small-cell lung cancer patients. This chain uses TRBV29-1 with TRBJ1-1, with 9 bases fitting TRBD1. Sample: peripheral blood, taken from a patient treated with radiotherapy plus ipilimumab. This TCR was sampled from a human donor with non-small cell lung cancer that progressed on radiotherapy plus ipilimumab. Some clones in this sample may be carry-over from other donors' samples. The CDR3 DNA follows: TGCAGCGTTGAGCACTCTTACACAGGGGGCCGAGGGGCTTTCTTT. Translated, it gives CSVEHSYTGGRGAFF.